Sequencing of this T cell receptor beta chain was carried out in a study of blood T cell repertoires in COVID-19. This CDR3 region has 15 residues. Trimming at V came to 8 bases and at J to 4 bases, leaving 11 bases not matched to a gene. CDR1 LGHDT and CDR2 YNNKEL come from the germline V gene (reference sequence). The assay was immunoSEQ multiplex PCR, and TCRdb's table has in-frame clones only and misses some. Found here are about 210,000 clones, about four fifths of them singletons; the top ten hold 8.2%. Source material: peripheral blood. This TCR derives from a woman aged 50 to 65 with acute or convalescent COVID-19. This chain links TRBV3-1 (or the pseudogene TRBV3-2) with TRBJ2-3; 8 nucleotides line up with TRBD2. The CDR3 spells CASGSSGNTADTQYF. Written as DNA, the CDR3 is TGTGCCAGCGGCAGTAGCGGGAATACCGCAGATACGCAGTATTTT.